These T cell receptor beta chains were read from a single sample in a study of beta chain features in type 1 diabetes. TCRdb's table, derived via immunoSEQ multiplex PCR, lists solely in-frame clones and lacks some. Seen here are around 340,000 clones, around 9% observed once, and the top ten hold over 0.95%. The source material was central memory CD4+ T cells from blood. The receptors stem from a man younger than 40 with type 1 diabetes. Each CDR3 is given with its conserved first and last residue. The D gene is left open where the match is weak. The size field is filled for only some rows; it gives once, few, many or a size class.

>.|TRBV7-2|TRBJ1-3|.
CASSAPTGSGNTIYF
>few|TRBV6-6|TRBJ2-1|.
CASSYQINEQFF
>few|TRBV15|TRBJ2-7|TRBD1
CATSREYDRAYEQYF
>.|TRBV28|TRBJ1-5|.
CASSLPSAGWQPQHF
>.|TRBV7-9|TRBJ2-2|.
CASIRDKANTGELFF
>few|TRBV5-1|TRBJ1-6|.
CASSSSPDGQDNSPLHF
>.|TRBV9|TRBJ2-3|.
CASSVLPFGGFTDTQYF
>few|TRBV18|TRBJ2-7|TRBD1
CASSPRQGESSYEQYF
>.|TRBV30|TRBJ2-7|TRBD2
CAWRGGGAGEQYF
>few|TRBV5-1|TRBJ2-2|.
CASRGHDTGELFF
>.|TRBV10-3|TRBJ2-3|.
CAISESKGTDTQYF
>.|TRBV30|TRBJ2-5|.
CAWSNLGGPGETQYF
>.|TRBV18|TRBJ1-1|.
CASSPIRGTEAFF
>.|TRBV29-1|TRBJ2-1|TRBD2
CSVEASGAYNEQFF
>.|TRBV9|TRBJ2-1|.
CASSAGPGEQFF
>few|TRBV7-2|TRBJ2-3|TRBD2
CASSLNSLAGGQGDTQYF
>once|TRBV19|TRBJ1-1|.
CASSILGKAFF
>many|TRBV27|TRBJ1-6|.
CASSWTGNSPLHF
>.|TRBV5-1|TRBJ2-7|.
CASSQRGIRNEQYF
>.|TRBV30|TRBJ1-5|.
CAWSVRLGSYSNQPQHF
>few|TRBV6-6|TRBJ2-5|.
CASSSPPWRVEETQYF
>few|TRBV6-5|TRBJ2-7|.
CARGYEQYF
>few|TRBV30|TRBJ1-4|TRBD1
CAWSVGGGPLFF
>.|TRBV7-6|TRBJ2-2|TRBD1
CASSLVEPGTGFHGELFF
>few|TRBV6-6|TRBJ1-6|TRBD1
CASSHARGNSPLHF
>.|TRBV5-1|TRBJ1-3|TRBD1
CASSPGGGNTIYF
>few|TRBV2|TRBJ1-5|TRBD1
CASRGTGNQPQHF
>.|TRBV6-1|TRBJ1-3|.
CASTLGLGNTIYF
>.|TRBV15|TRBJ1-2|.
CATSRDVGTYTF
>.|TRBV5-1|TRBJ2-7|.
CASRRTADSISYEQYF
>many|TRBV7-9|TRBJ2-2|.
CASSPGDAKTGELFF
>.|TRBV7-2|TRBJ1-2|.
CASSLAVDYGYTF
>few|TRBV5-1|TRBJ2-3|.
CASSLYGGPSTDTQYF
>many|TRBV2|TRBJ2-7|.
CASSEAIDSEQYF
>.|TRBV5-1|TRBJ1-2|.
CASSLEQGYGYTF
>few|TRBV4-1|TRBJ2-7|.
CASSQDMGYEQYF
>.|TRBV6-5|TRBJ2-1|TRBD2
CASRPTGGPHNEQFF
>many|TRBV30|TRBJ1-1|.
CAWSLTASEAFF
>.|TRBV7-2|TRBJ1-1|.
CASSLLGVNTEAFF
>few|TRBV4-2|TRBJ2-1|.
CASSQEWPSDLGEQFF
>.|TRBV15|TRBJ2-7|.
CATSRDYSYEQYF
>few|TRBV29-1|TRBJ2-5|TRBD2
CSVGGKETQYF
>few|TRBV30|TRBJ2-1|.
CAWSTQGGRNNEQFF
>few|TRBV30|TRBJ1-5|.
CAWGPGSFNQPQHF
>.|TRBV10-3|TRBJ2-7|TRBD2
CAASGGITYEQYF